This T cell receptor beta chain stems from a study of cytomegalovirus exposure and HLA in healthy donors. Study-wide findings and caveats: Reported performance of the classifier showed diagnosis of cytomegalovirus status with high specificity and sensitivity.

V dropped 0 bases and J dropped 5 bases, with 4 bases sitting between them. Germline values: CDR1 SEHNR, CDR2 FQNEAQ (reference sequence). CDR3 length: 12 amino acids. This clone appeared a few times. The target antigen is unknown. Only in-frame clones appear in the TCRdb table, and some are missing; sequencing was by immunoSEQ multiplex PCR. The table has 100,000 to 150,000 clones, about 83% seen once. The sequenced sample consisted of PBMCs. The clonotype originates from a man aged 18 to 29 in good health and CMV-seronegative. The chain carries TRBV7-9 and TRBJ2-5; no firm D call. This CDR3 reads CASSLARETQYF. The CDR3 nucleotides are TGTGCCAGCAGCTTAGCGCGGGAGACCCAGTACTTC.